This TCR beta chain was found in a study of Graves' ophthalmopathy and Graves' hyperthyroidism. Study findings and constraints: Blood contained most expanded thyroid clonotypes exceeding 0.001 frequency.

CDR1 SGHAT and CDR2 FQNNGV come from the germline V gene. This CDR3 region has 18 residues. Unmatched junction bases numbered 13, after V lost 5 bases and J lost 2 bases. As regards this clonotype: The antigen is unknown.

RNA transcripts yielded amplified TCR beta CDR3 regions. Second-round multiplex PCR came after first-round RT-PCR with HTBI primers. MiXCR, applied by TCRdb to the multiplex PCR reads, yields one record per CDR3 protein. The sample yields fewer than 400,000 distinct CDR3 sequences, approximately 20% seen once. Diagnoses were established from clinical symptoms, serum thyroxine, TRAb, thyroid ultrasound and orbital computed tomography. The clonotype was recovered from a woman aged 18-30 years with Graves' ophthalmopathy. The specimen was peripheral blood. V gene TRBV11-2 combines with J gene TRBJ1-5; TRBD1 agrees at 9 bases. The CDR3 DNA is TGTGCCAGCAGCACACCCGGGACAGGGACAAGTGGCAATCAGCCCCAGCATTTT. Protein product: CASSTPGTGTSGNQPQHF. The whole variable domain, filled in from reference TRBV11-2 and TRBJ1-5, reads EAGVAQSPRYKIIEKRQSVAFWCNPISGHATLYWYQQILGQGPKLLIQFQNNGVVDDSQLPKDRFSAERLKGVDSTLKIQPAKLEDSAVYLCASSTPGTGTSGNQPQHFGDGTRLSIL.